The 20 T cell receptor beta chains below come from one sample, sequenced in a study of blood T cell repertoires in COVID-19. Clones were read by immunoSEQ multiplex PCR, and TCRdb kept only the in-frame ones, dropping some. Of roughly 200,000 clones in the sample, roughly four fifths were seen once. Sample: PBMCs or T cells enriched from blood (not recorded which). The receptors stem from a man aged 35-49 years who had recovered from COVID-19.

The chain combines TRBV10-3 with TRBJ2-1, with 8 bases lining up with TRBD1. The CDR3 covers 14 residues. Germline CDR1 and CDR2: ENHRY and SYGVKD. Trimming removed 4 bases from V and 6 bases from J; junction bases left unmatched: 5. CDR3 in amino acids: CAISGQGAGNEQFF. The CDR3 nucleotides are TGTGCCATCAGTGGCCAGGGGGCTGGCAATGAGCAGTTCTTC.

The chain recombines TRBV4-1 with TRBJ1-1, with no clear D. Per the germline V gene, CDR1 is MGHRA and CDR2 is YSYEKL. Trimming removed 4 bases from V and 1 base from J, with 10 bases in between. There are 14 residues in the CDR3. The CDR3 region has the DNA TGCGCCAGCAGCCTCTATGGTGGGAACACTGAAGCTTTCTTT. Translating it yields CASSLYGGNTEAFF.

The chain carries TRBV7-2 and TRBJ1-1, with 7 bases matching TRBD1. With V trimmed by 3 bases and J by 2 bases, 3 bases remained unmatched. This CDR3 has 14 amino acids. The germline gives CDR1 SGHTA, CDR2 FQGNSA. DNA for the CDR3: TGTGCCAGCAGCTTTACAGGGGTAAACACTGAAGCTTTCTTT. This codes for CASSFTGVNTEAFF.

This clone has a single count. This chain joins TRBV4-1 and TRBJ1-1, with a tentative D call TRBD1 (5 bases). Trimming stripped 4 bases from V and 1 base from J, with 16 bases between. Germline V CDR1 and CDR2: MGHRA, YSYEKL. This CDR3 is built from 16 residues. In DNA, the CDR3 is TGCGCCAGCAGCCCTAGAGGACAAACACCGAACACTGAAGCTTTCTTT. Translated: CASSPRGQTPNTEAFF.

The chain has TRBV3-1 (or the pseudogene TRBV3-2) and TRBJ2-3; possible D gene TRBD1, 6 bases. Germline lookup yields CDR1 LGHDT and CDR2 YNNKEL (reference sequence). V was pared by 0 bases and J by 4 bases, with 17 bases between. There are 17 residues in the CDR3. Here the CDR3 reads CASSQDDLAGESDTQYF. CDR3 nucleotide sequence: TGTGCCAGCAGCCAAGATGACCTGGCAGGGGAATCAGATACGCAGTATTTT.

The rearrangement joins TRBV4-2 to TRBJ2-5; D possibly corresponds to TRBD2 (6 bases). CDR3 length: 15 amino acids. Per germline, CDR1 LGHNA and CDR2 YNFKEQ. The V and J ends lost 0 bases and 3 bases respectively, with 11 bases between them. CDR3 in amino acids: CASSQDALAKETQYF. In nucleotides, the CDR3 is TGTGCCAGCAGCCAAGATGCCCTAGCGAAAGAGACCCAGTACTTC.

The chain recombines TRBV5-1 with TRBJ2-1, with TRBD2 matching over 13 bases. The germline CDR1 and CDR2 sequences are SGHRS and YFSETQ. This CDR3 is built from 17 residues. Losses at the gene ends were 6 bases for V and 8 bases for J; bases not matched to a gene: 14. The chain's CDR3 is CASTSLAGLAGIDEQFF. The CDR3 DNA reads as TGCGCCAGCACAAGTCTGGCGGGACTAGCGGGAATCGATGAGCAGTTCTTC.

The rearrangement joins TRBV7-9 to TRBJ2-1, with D perhaps TRBD2 (6 bases). The germline CDR1 and CDR2 sequences are SEHNR and FQNEAQ (reference sequence). The ends were cut back, 7 bases at V and 7 bases at J, with 14 bases in the middle. The CDR3 is 13 residues long. The CDR3 DNA reads as TGTGCCAGCACCTCCGGGAGATTAAATGAGCAGTTCTTC. It specifies CASTSGRLNEQFF.

V is TRBV11-3 and J is TRBJ2-5; tentative D call: TRBD1 (5 bases). In germline, CDR1 is SGHNT, CDR2 YENEEA. Trimming cost V 1 base and J 1 base, with 10 bases left between them. The CDR3 loop spans 15 amino acids. The CDR3 DNA sequence: TGTGCCAGCAGCTTAGGGGGCAGGGCCCAAGAGACCCAGTACTTC. This sequence encodes CASSLGGRAQETQYF.

The CDR3 DNA reads TGCGCCAGCAGCCCCAGGGACAACACAGATACGCAGTATTTT. This codes for CASSPRDNTDTQYF. The chain uses TRBV5-1 and TRBJ2-3, with a possible D match to TRBD1 (6 bases). V was shortened by 4 bases and J by 2 bases, with 11 bases between the two germline ends. The CDR3 consists of 14 residues. CDR1 and CDR2 (germline): SGHRS, YFSETQ.

V usage is TRBV6-5 and J usage is TRBJ1-1, with no clear D. Germline V gene lookup returns CDR1 MNHEY and CDR2 SVGAGI. The germline V and J ends were trimmed by 10 bases and 3 bases, with 15 bases remaining between them. This CDR3 is built from 13 residues. The CDR3 sequence: CATKTEGDTEAFF. CDR3 DNA sequence: TGTGCCACCAAGACGGAGGGTGACACTGAAGCTTTCTTT.

This sequence joins TRBV28 and TRBJ2-2; TRBD2 aligns across 9 bases. Germline lookup yields CDR1 MDHEN and CDR2 SYDVKM. The CDR3 totals 14 residues. J gave up 1 base and V 8 bases, and 2 bases lay outside the gene matches. CDR3 sequence: CASLAGQNTGELFF. The DNA for the CDR3 is TGTGCCAGCCTAGCGGGGCAGAACACCGGGGAGCTGTTTTTT.

The CDR3 nucleotides are TGTGCCAGCAGCTTGGGCCAGGGTACCGGCACTGAAGCTTTCTTT. Amino acid sequence: CASSLGQGTGTEAFF. V is TRBV5-4 and J is TRBJ1-1, with D tentatively TRBD1 (5 bases). V lost 0 bases and J 4 bases, leaving 13 bases between the germline ends. Germline values: CDR1 SGHNT, CDR2 YYREEE (reference sequence). There are 15 residues in the CDR3.

This chain uses TRBV15 with TRBJ1-4; D might be TRBD1 (5 bases). The germline V and J ends were trimmed by 0 bases and 4 bases, with 12 bases remaining between them. The CDR3 length is 16 residues. Germline CDR1 and CDR2: LNHNV and YYDKDF (reference sequence). The CDR3 reads CATSRDRQSLNEKLFF. The CDR3 nucleotides are TGTGCCACCAGCAGAGATCGACAGTCACTTAATGAAAAACTGTTTTTT.

V is TRBV30 and J is TRBJ2-3, with 12 bases lining up with TRBD2. Germline-derived CDR1 and CDR2 are GTSNPN and SVGIG (reference sequence). This CDR3 contains 17 residues. V was clipped by 3 bases and J by 3 bases; unmatched bases: 10. The CDR3 spells CAWSLGLAGIGTDTQYF. CDR3 in DNA: TGTGCCTGGAGCCTAGGACTAGCGGGAATCGGTACAGATACGCAGTATTTT.

The chain has TRBV9 and TRBJ1-1; TRBD1 might be the D (5 bases). The CDR3 has 16 residues. V was trimmed by 3 bases and J by 3 bases, leaving 18 bases between them. The germline V gene encodes CDR1 SGDLS and CDR2 YYNGEE. CDR3 sequence: CASSGGTGRSYTEAFF. The DNA for the CDR3 is TGTGCCAGCAGCGGGGGCACGGGGAGGTCGTACACTGAAGCTTTCTTT.

This chain uses TRBV9 with TRBJ1-4, with D hard to call. The germline V gene has CDR1 SGDLS and CDR2 YYNGEE. The V end was cut by 0 bases, the J end by 4 bases, with 13 bases between. The CDR3 has 16 amino acids. CDR3 protein: CASSVGNQAINEKLFF. The CDR3 DNA sequence: TGTGCCAGCAGCGTAGGCAACCAGGCCATTAATGAAAAACTGTTTTTT. Full variable domain (outside the CDR3, taken from reference TRBV9 and TRBJ1-4): DSGVTQTPKHLITATGQRVTLRCSPRSGDLSVYWYQQSLDQGLQFLIQYYNGEERAKGNILERFSAQQFPDLHSELNLSSLELGDSALYFCASSVGNQAINEKLFFGSGTQLSVL.

This rearrangement joins TRBV5-1 to TRBJ2-2; 8 bases are a match to TRBD2. The J segment lost 7 bases and the V segment lost 0 bases, leaving 11 bases of the junction unmatched. Germline CDR1 is SGHRS and CDR2 is YFSETQ. This CDR3 is built from 17 residues. CDR3 coding DNA: TGCGCCAGCAGCTTGGGTCCCACGGGAGGGCCCGGCGGGGAGCTGTTTTTT. Translation gives CASSLGPTGGPGGELFF.

The chain carries TRBV28 and TRBJ1-5; no definite D call. Germline V CDR1 and CDR2: MDHEN, SYDVKM. The CDR3 extends over 15 amino acids. The V gene lost 3 bases and the J gene lost 1 base, with 10 bases spanning the gap. Here the CDR3 reads CASSFFGDSNQPQHF. The CDR3 DNA is TGTGCCAGCAGTTTCTTCGGAGACAGCAATCAGCCCCAGCATTTT.

The J gene is TRBJ2-5, the V gene TRBV5-5, with 7 bases lining up with TRBD2. The V gene's germline CDR1 is SGHKS and CDR2 YYEKEE (reference sequence). This CDR3 has 13 residues. Trimming at V came to 4 bases and at J to 5 bases, leaving 5 bases not matched to a gene. The CDR3 region has the DNA TGTGCCAGCAGCCGGGCCGGGGGGGAGACCCAGTACTTC. Translating it yields CASSRAGGETQYF.